These 30 T cell receptor beta chains were sequenced from one sample in a study of CD8+ T cells in alopecia areata. Regarding treatment: oral pan-JAK inhibitor, 5-10 mg twice daily. In each case, RNA was isolated and then reverse transcribed into cDNA as the sequencing template. Data came from immunoSEQ multiplex PCR; TCRdb stores just in-frame clones and leaves some out. The data show over 150,000 clones, around 60% seen once. The source material was CD4+ T cells sorted from blood, sampled at week 24, from a patient treated with tofacitinib. Every receptor here comes from a human donor with alopecia areata.

This chain connects TRBV5-4 to TRBJ2-1, with TRBD2 matching 15 bases. V trimming: 2 bases; J trimming: 8 bases; junction bases outside the gene matches: 5. The CDR3 spans 16 residues. Germline loops: CDR1 SGHNT, CDR2 YYREEE (reference sequence). DNA for the CDR3: TGTGCCAGCAGCTTAGGACTAGCGGGAGGGTTGGATGAGCAGTTCTTC. Translated, it gives CASSLGLAGGLDEQFF.

The chain joins TRBV29-1 to TRBJ2-1; TRBD1 aligns across 9 bases. Unmatched junction bases numbered 5, after V lost 4 bases and J lost 7 bases. This CDR3 is built from 13 residues. Looked up from germline, CDR1 is SQVTM and CDR2 is ANQGSEA. The CDR3 bases are TGCAGCGTTGTACAGGGGGCTAGGAATGAGCAGTTCTTC. Amino acids: CSVVQGARNEQFF.

The chain uses TRBV30 and TRBJ2-7; D call uncertain. In germline, CDR1 is GTSNPN, CDR2 SVGIG (reference sequence). This CDR3 has 12 residues. Trimming left V 0 bases short and J 7 bases short, with 10 bases between. The CDR3: CAWSVRPREQYF. The CDR3 DNA reads TGTGCCTGGAGTGTACGACCCCGGGAGCAGTACTTC. Looking up the rest from reference TRBV30 and TRBJ2-7 gives the full variable domain: SQTIHQWPATLVQPVGSPLSLECTVEGTSNPNLYWYRQAAGRGLQLLFYSVGIGQISSEVPQNLSASRPQDRQFILSSKKLLLSDSGFYLCAWSVRPREQYFGPGTRLTVT.

The chain joins TRBV5-6 to TRBJ2-7; tentatively, D is TRBD2 (5 bases). Trimming took 2 bases from V and 6 from J, leaving 15 bases between them. CDR1 and CDR2 (germline): SGHDT, YYEEEE. The CDR3 consists of 14 residues. This CDR3 is CASSLDYQFREQYF. The CDR3, as DNA: TGTGCCAGCAGCTTAGACTACCAGTTCCGCGAGCAGTACTTC.

This clone turned up a few times. This chain connects TRBV18 to TRBJ2-7; D ambiguous. Germline V CDR1 and CDR2: KGHSH, LQKENI. This CDR3 is 14 amino acids long. The V end lost 3 bases, the J end lost 7 bases, and 16 bases lay between the germline ends. CDR3 nucleotide sequence: TGTGCCAGCTCACCCCCTGAGGTGTTCGGGGAGCAGTACTTC. It is translated as CASSPPEVFGEQYF.

This clone was recorded once. The V call is TRBV29-1, the J call TRBJ1-5; D is ambiguous. The CDR3 is 15 amino acids. Germline lookup yields CDR1 SQVTM and CDR2 ANQGSEA. V lost 4 bases and J lost 6, with 19 bases in between. CDR3 bases: TGCAGCGTTGGATTTGGCTTCGGGAAAGGTCAGCCCCAGCATTTT. This encodes CSVGFGFGKGQPQHF.

The J gene is TRBJ1-6, the V gene TRBV27, with 7 bases aligning to TRBD1. CDR1 is MNHEY, CDR2 SMNVEV, per germline (reference sequence). V lost 4 bases and J lost 9; bases outside the gene matches: 12. The CDR3 runs to 16 residues. In DNA form, the CDR3 reads TGTGCCAGCAGTTATTCTCCGAGGGGGCGATCTTCACCCCTCCACTTT. Its protein is CASSYSPRGRSSPLHF.

Written as DNA, the CDR3 is TGCGCCAGCAGCTCTGATTGGGAGCAGTACTTC. It encodes CASSSDWEQYF. The J gene is TRBJ2-7, the V gene TRBV5-1; no clear D gene. Trimming removed 3 bases at V and 7 bases at J, with 8 bases between. The CDR3 covers 11 residues. The germline V gene has CDR1 SGHRS and CDR2 YFSETQ.

The chain joins TRBV18 to TRBJ2-7; TRBD2 matches at 8 bases. This CDR3 region has 18 residues. Trimming took 0 bases from V and 0 from J; bases not matched to a gene: 10. The germline V gene has CDR1 KGHSH and CDR2 LQKENI. The chain's CDR3 is CASSPPQRLASSSYEQYF. The CDR3 DNA reads as TGTGCCAGCTCACCACCGCAACGACTAGCGTCAAGCTCCTACGAGCAGTACTTC.

This clone was seen a few times. The chain employs TRBV19 and TRBJ1-1; no reliable D call. The CDR3 covers 13 residues. Trimming took off 5 bases at V and 4 bases at J, with 11 bases between the two ends. Germline lookup yields CDR1 LNHDA and CDR2 SQIVND (reference sequence). CDR3 in DNA: TGTGCCAGTAGTGGGCTTAGTGGCACTGAAGCTTTCTTT. Translation gives CASSGLSGTEAFF.

The chain has TRBV4-2 and TRBJ1-2; no clear D. Germline V CDR1 and CDR2: LGHNA, YNFKEQ. V gave up 1 base and J gave up 0 bases, with 9 bases separating them. The CDR3 sequence is 15 residues long. CDR3 bases: TGTGCCAGCAGCCAAGGGCCCCAGACTAACTATGGCTACACCTTC. Protein product: CASSQGPQTNYGYTF.

This clone was detected many times. V usage is TRBV6-5 and J usage is TRBJ2-2; D is ambiguous. This CDR3 has 13 amino acids. V gave up 4 bases and J gave up 6 bases, with 9 bases separating them. Germline V CDR1 and CDR2: MNHEY, SVGAGI. This CDR3 reads CASSFLGSGELFF. Written as DNA, the CDR3 is TGTGCCAGCAGTTTCTTGGGGTCCGGGGAGCTGTTTTTT.

The chain recombines TRBV29-1 with TRBJ2-2; no clear D gene. The CDR3 sequence is 13 residues long. The germline V gene encodes CDR1 SQVTM and CDR2 ANQGSEA. Trimming stripped 4 bases from V and 0 bases from J, with 6 bases between. The chain's CDR3 is CSVGRSNTGELFF. The CDR3 DNA reads TGCAGCGTTGGCAGATCGAACACCGGGGAGCTGTTTTTT.

In its sample, this clone was seen a few times. This chain links TRBV7-8 with TRBJ2-1; tentative D call: TRBD2 (6 bases). CDR3 size: 15 residues. Trimming took off 1 base at V and 2 bases at J, with 9 bases between the two ends. CDR1 and CDR2 (germline): SGHVS, FQNEAQ. CDR3 sequence reads: CASSLVGGAYNEQFF. CDR3 nucleotides: TGTGCCAGCAGCTTAGTGGGCGGGGCCTACAATGAGCAGTTCTTC.

This sequence joins TRBV4-2 and TRBJ1-5; the D is unclear. Germline V gene sequence: CDR1 LGHNA, CDR2 YNFKEQ. This CDR3 spans 13 amino acids. Trimming took off 0 bases at V and 5 bases at J, with 5 bases between the two ends. In nucleotides, the CDR3 is TGTGCCAGCAGCCAAGAACCGGATCAGCCCCAGCATTTT. Protein product: CASSQEPDQPQHF.

This sequence joins TRBV5-1 and TRBJ2-3, with TRBD2 identical over 10 bases. The CDR3 loop spans 15 amino acids. Germline CDR1 reads SGHRS; CDR2 reads YFSETQ. V lost 1 base, J lost 4 bases, and 3 bases stayed unmatched. The CDR3 DNA is TGCGCCAGCAGCTTGACTAGCGGGAAGGCAGATACGCAGTATTTT. Protein product: CASSLTSGKADTQYF.

This clone was recorded only once. The chain links TRBV29-1 to TRBJ2-3; the match to TRBD1 covers 7 bases. Per the germline V gene, CDR1 is SQVTM and CDR2 is ANQGSEA. The CDR3 is 14 amino acids. The V segment lost 2 bases and the J segment 2 bases; nucleotides outside the gene matches: 4. The DNA of the CDR3 is TGCAGCGTTGAATCAGGGGGATTCACAGATACGCAGTATTTT. Translated, it gives CSVESGGFTDTQYF.

The V call is TRBV5-1, the J call TRBJ1-2; TRBD1 aligns across 9 bases. Trimming took 5 bases from V and 6 from J; bases not matched to a gene: 14. Germline loops: CDR1 SGHRS, CDR2 YFSETQ. The CDR3 totals 16 residues. CDR3 in DNA: TGCGCCAGCAGTCCCATTGCACAGGGGGCCGGTGATGGCTACACCTTC. It encodes CASSPIAQGAGDGYTF.

The chain combines TRBV7-3 with TRBJ1-1; no clear D gene. This CDR3 contains 15 residues. V was clipped by 4 bases and J by 0 bases, with 12 bases between them. Germline V gene sequence: CDR1 SGHTA, CDR2 FQGTGA. The CDR3 here is CASSSTRRMNTEAFF. The CDR3 coding sequence is TGTGCCAGCAGCTCTACCAGGAGAATGAACACTGAAGCTTTCTTT.

The V and J genes are TRBV29-1 and TRBJ1-1; 9 positions match TRBD1. This CDR3 is built from 16 residues. CDR1 SQVTM and CDR2 ANQGSEA come from the germline V gene. V dropped 1 base and J dropped 5; count of bases not matched to a gene: 11. CDR3 nucleotide sequence: TGCAGCGTTGAAGTCCCATCCGACAGGGGGAGGACTGAAGCTTTCTTT. It is translated as CSVEVPSDRGRTEAFF.

This sequence joins TRBV29-1 and TRBJ1-5, with D tentatively TRBD1 (5 bases). The V end lost 4 bases, the J end lost 3 bases, and 10 bases lay between the germline ends. There are 13 residues in the CDR3. CDR1 and CDR2 (germline): SQVTM, ANQGSEA. Here the CDR3 reads CSVADSINQPQHF. The CDR3 bases are TGCAGCGTTGCAGACAGTATCAATCAGCCCCAGCATTTT.

The chain combines TRBV30 with TRBJ1-2; the match to TRBD1 covers 10 bases. Looked up from germline, CDR1 is GTSNPN and CDR2 is SVGIG (reference sequence). The CDR3 runs 14 residues. The V and J ends lost 1 base and 8 bases, in that order; junction bases with no gene match: 7. Here the CDR3 DNA reads TGTGCCTGGAGTGCCGGACAGGGGGGTACGGGCTACACCTTC. It codes for CAWSAGQGGTGYTF. The whole variable domain, remainder taken from reference TRBV30 and TRBJ1-2, is SQTIHQWPATLVQPVGSPLSLECTVEGTSNPNLYWYRQAAGRGLQLLFYSVGIGQISSEVPQNLSASRPQDRQFILSSKKLLLSDSGFYLCAWSAGQGGTGYTFGSGTRLTVV.

The genes are TRBV6-1 and TRBJ2-7, with TRBD1 as a possible D gene (6 bases). CDR3 length: 13 amino acids. Germline assignment: CDR1 MNHNS and CDR2 SASEGT. Between the trimmed V and J ends, which lost 5 bases and 6 bases, there was a span of 14 bases. The CDR3 spells CASSQGPSAEQYF. In DNA form, the CDR3 reads TGTGCCAGCAGTCAGGGGCCCTCGGCCGAGCAGTACTTC.

In its sample, this clone was seen a few times. V is TRBV15 and J is TRBJ2-2; D is ambiguous. CDR1 and CDR2 (germline): LNHNV, YYDKDF (reference sequence). The CDR3 covers 13 residues. V gave up 0 bases and J gave up 6 bases, with 5 bases separating them. The CDR3 nucleotides are TGTGCCACCAGCAGAGATAAGGCCGGGGAGCTGTTTTTT. Translated: CATSRDKAGELFF.

The rearrangement joins TRBV15 to TRBJ1-4; D gene unclear. V was trimmed by 0 bases and J by 8 bases, leaving 4 bases between them. The CDR3 sequence is 12 residues long. CDR1 and CDR2 (germline): LNHNV, YYDKDF (reference sequence). In DNA, the CDR3 is TGTGCCACCAGCAGAGATAGGGAAAAACTGTTTTTT. Translating gives CATSRDREKLFF.

The chain combines TRBV27 with TRBJ1-5; weak D call: TRBD1 (5 bases). Looked up from germline, CDR1 is MNHEY and CDR2 is SMNVEV (reference sequence). The CDR3 totals 13 residues. With 4 bases removed from V and 4 bases from J, the gap between germline ends came to 8 bases. In DNA, the CDR3 is TGTGCCAGCAGTTCTTGGACAAATCAGCCCCAGCATTTT. Its translation: CASSSWTNQPQHF.

This CDR3 is CASSQVDGSSYNSPLHF. In DNA, the CDR3 is TGTGCCAGCAGCCAAGTTGATGGTAGCTCCTATAATTCACCCCTCCACTTT. The chain uses TRBV4-2 and TRBJ1-6; no reliable D call. The V gene lost 1 base and the J gene lost 0 bases, with 10 bases spanning the gap. The germline CDR1 and CDR2 sequences are LGHNA and YNFKEQ. This CDR3 contains 17 residues.

J is TRBJ2-5 and V is TRBV19, with 10 bases aligning to TRBD2. The junction had 7 bases not matched to a gene; V was cut back by 6 bases and J by 3 bases. CDR3 length equals 15 residues. Germline CDR1 is LNHDA and CDR2 is SQIVND (reference sequence). The CDR3: CASRDPSGGKETQYF. The DNA for the CDR3 is TGTGCCAGTAGGGATCCTAGCGGGGGCAAAGAGACCCAGTACTTC.

This rearrangement joins TRBV30 to TRBJ2-1; no clear D. The CDR3 runs 14 residues. With 3 bases removed from V and 2 bases from J, the gap between germline ends came to 11 bases. The germline CDR1 and CDR2 sequences are GTSNPN and SVGIG (reference sequence). Here the CDR3 DNA reads TGTGCCTGGAGGGTCGTAGGGACCTACAATGAGCAGTTCTTC. Its protein product is CAWRVVGTYNEQFF.

This clone was recorded a few times. The chain couples TRBV2 to TRBJ1-5; 9 bases align to TRBD1. The V and J ends lost 8 bases and 6 bases, in that order; junction bases with no gene match: 5. Germline CDR1 is SNHLY and CDR2 is FYNNEI. CDR3 length: 13 amino acids. The CDR3 loop is CASRTGAIQPQHF. As DNA, the CDR3 is TGTGCCAGCCGGACAGGGGCTATTCAGCCCCAGCATTTT.